The 26 T cell receptor beta chains in this list originate from one sample, sequenced in a study of cytomegalovirus exposure and HLA in healthy donors. Some clones are missing from TCRdb's copy, which holds only in-frame ones; the method was immunoSEQ multiplex PCR. The sample has some 210,000 clones, around 86% seen once; the top ten hold 1.5% to 2.5%. Specimen: PBMCs. The receptors here all came from a young woman in good health and CMV-seropositive.

The chain combines TRBV2 with TRBJ1-4; 7 bases fit TRBD1. The V segment lost 2 bases and the J segment 6 bases; nucleotides outside the gene matches: 3. The CDR3 sequence is 14 residues long. CDR1 SNHLY and CDR2 FYNNEI come from the germline V gene. The CDR3 reads CASSERDRDEKLFF. In DNA, the CDR3 is TGTGCCAGCAGTGAACGTGACAGGGATGAAAAACTGTTTTTT.

CDR3 in amino acids: CASSLGQGTAGANVLTF. The DNA for the CDR3 is TGCGCCAGCAGCTTGGGTCAGGGGACCGCGGGGGCCAACGTCCTGACTTTC. V and J are TRBV5-1 and TRBJ2-6, with a weak D call TRBD1 (6 bases). CDR1 and CDR2 from the germline V gene are SGHRS and YFSETQ. The ends were cut back, 0 bases at V and 4 bases at J, with 14 bases in the middle. The CDR3 is made up of 17 amino acids. Based on the CDR3 plus reference TRBV5-1 and TRBJ2-6, the full variable domain is KAGVTQTPRYLIKTRGQQVTLSCSPISGHRSVSWYQQTPGQGLQFLFEYFSETQRNKGNFPGRFSGRQFSNSRSEMNVSTLELGDSALYLCASSLGQGTAGANVLTFGAGSRLTVL.

This clone has only a few counts. This chain connects TRBV28 to TRBJ2-7; tentative D call: TRBD1 (5 bases). The germline CDR1 and CDR2 sequences are MDHEN and SYDVKM. Trimming took 7 bases from V and 4 from J, leaving 11 bases between them. There are 12 residues in the CDR3. The CDR3 nucleotides are TGTGCCAGCACGAGGACACCATACGAGCAGTACTTC. Translated: CASTRTPYEQYF.

This rearrangement joins TRBV6-5 to TRBJ1-1; TRBD1 aligns across 9 bases. The CDR3 extends over 15 amino acids. CDR1 and CDR2 from the germline V gene are MNHEY and SVGAGI. After removal of 4 bases from V and 5 bases from J, the junction contained 8 bases not matched to a gene. CDR3: CASSLTGGVQTEAFF. The DNA for the CDR3 is TGTGCCAGCAGTTTAACAGGGGGCGTACAGACTGAAGCTTTCTTT.

This chain uses TRBV19 with TRBJ2-3; maybe TRBD1 (6 bases). Looked up from germline, CDR1 is LNHDA and CDR2 is SQIVND (reference sequence). CDR3 size: 16 residues. Trimming stripped 7 bases from V and 2 bases from J, with 19 bases between. The CDR3 region has the DNA TGTGCCAGTACCGGGACAAATCTAGGCTTCACAGATACGCAGTATTTT. It is translated as CASTGTNLGFTDTQYF.

The J gene is TRBJ2-6, the V gene TRBV5-1; 7 positions match TRBD1. The germline V gene has CDR1 SGHRS and CDR2 YFSETQ. This CDR3 is 16 amino acids long. V gave up 2 bases and J gave up 2 bases; unmatched junction bases: 4. DNA of the CDR3: TGCGCCAGCAGCTTTAACCAGGGGGCTGGGGCCAACGTCCTGACTTTC. This codes for CASSFNQGAGANVLTF.

The gene calls are TRBV27 and TRBJ2-7; D unclear. Germline lookup yields CDR1 MNHEY and CDR2 SMNVEV (reference sequence). CDR3 length equals 14 residues. The ends were cut back, 2 bases at V and 3 bases at J, with 11 bases in the middle. CDR3 bases: TGTGCCAGCAGTTTACTCCTCAACAGCTACGAGCAGTACTTC. Encoded protein: CASSLLLNSYEQYF.

The chain uses TRBV7-2 and TRBJ2-7, with 7 bases matching TRBD1. The CDR3 extends over 16 amino acids. Germline V gene data show CDR1 as SGHTA and CDR2 as FQGNSA. Germline trimming cut 1 base from V and 2 bases from J; bases unmatched to any gene: 8. The CDR3 sequence is CASSLEGTVQTYEQYF. The CDR3 region has the DNA TGTGCCAGCAGCTTAGAAGGGACAGTACAAACCTACGAGCAGTACTTC.

The chain is built from TRBV6-6 and TRBJ2-3; possible D gene TRBD2, 5 bases. The CDR3 extends over 15 amino acids. V was clipped by 0 bases and J by 0 bases, with 7 bases between them. Per the germline V gene, CDR1 is MNHNY and CDR2 is SVGAGI (reference sequence). CDR3 coding DNA: TGTGCCAGCAGTTACTCACTAGGTAGCACAGATACGCAGTATTTT. Protein sequence: CASSYSLGSTDTQYF.

The V call is TRBV30, the J call TRBJ2-7, with D maybe TRBD1 (5 bases). The CDR3 has 12 residues. Trimming shortened V by 4 bases and J by 1 base, and 8 bases separated the two germline ends. Per the germline V gene, CDR1 is GTSNPN and CDR2 is SVGIG (reference sequence). CDR3 in amino acids: CAWTTDSYEQYF. CDR3 bases: TGTGCCTGGACGACAGATTCCTACGAGCAGTACTTC. The full variable domain, in which reference TRBV30 and TRBJ2-7 provide the parts outside the CDR3, is SQTIHQWPATLVQPVGSPLSLECTVEGTSNPNLYWYRQAAGRGLQLLFYSVGIGQISSEVPQNLSASRPQDRQFILSSKKLLLSDSGFYLCAWTTDSYEQYFGPGTRLTVT.

The chain recombines TRBV5-1 with TRBJ2-7, with D maybe TRBD1 (7 bases). The CDR3 totals 15 residues. The V gene lost 5 bases and the J gene lost 6 bases, with 21 bases spanning the gap. The germline V gene encodes CDR1 SGHRS and CDR2 YFSETQ. The CDR3 spells CASSQGGAAGAEQYF. CDR3 nucleotides: TGCGCCAGCAGTCAAGGGGGCGCAGCGGGCGCCGAGCAGTACTTC.

The CDR3 DNA is TGTGCCAGCAGCCTGGCCTCTAGCGGGCCGAACACCGGGGAGCTGTTTTTT. Translation: CASSLASSGPNTGELFF. The rearrangement uses TRBV7-9 and TRBJ2-2, with 8 bases lining up with TRBD2. The CDR3 length is 17 residues. The ends lost 5 bases at V and 0 bases at J; junction bases unmatched: 8. In germline, CDR1 is SEHNR, CDR2 FQNEAQ (reference sequence).

This clone was counted between two and nine times. The chain joins TRBV30 to TRBJ1-2; D gene unclear. Germline-derived CDR1 and CDR2 are GTSNPN and SVGIG (reference sequence). The CDR3 totals 10 residues. V shed 4 bases and J shed 8 bases, with 8 bases lying between them. The CDR3 DNA sequence: TGTGCCTGGAACCGGGAGGGCTACACCTTC. It yields the protein CAWNREGYTF. Full variable domain (rest looked up from reference TRBV30 and TRBJ1-2): SQTIHQWPATLVQPVGSPLSLECTVEGTSNPNLYWYRQAAGRGLQLLFYSVGIGQISSEVPQNLSASRPQDRQFILSSKKLLLSDSGFYLCAWNREGYTFGSGTRLTVV.

The J gene is TRBJ2-2, the V gene TRBV27; TRBD2 matches at 12 bases. CDR3 length equals 17 residues. Germline V gene data show CDR1 as MNHEY and CDR2 as SMNVEV (reference sequence). Trimming at V came to 7 bases and at J to 2 bases, leaving 8 bases not matched to a gene. CDR3: CASKLAGGPPNTGELFF. CDR3 DNA sequence: TGTGCCAGCAAGCTAGCGGGAGGGCCCCCTAACACCGGGGAGCTGTTTTTT.

This clone came up once. The rearrangement links TRBV14 to TRBJ2-1; possible D gene TRBD2, 7 bases. From germline, CDR1 is SGHDN and CDR2 FVKESK. This CDR3 region has 14 residues. The ends were cut back, 8 bases at V and 9 bases at J, with 20 bases in the middle. DNA for the CDR3: TGTGCCAGCGGAGGGGGGGGGACGTCGGGTGAGCAGTTCTTC. Translation: CASGGGGTSGEQFF.

The rearrangement uses TRBV28 and TRBJ2-7; TRBD1 matches at 8 bases. Trimming at V came to 6 bases and at J to 2 bases, leaving 3 bases not matched to a gene. Germline-derived CDR1 and CDR2 are MDHEN and SYDVKM. This CDR3 is 13 amino acids long. CDR3 in DNA: TGTGCCAGCAGCCTGACAGGGGCCTACGAGCAGTACTTC. It codes for CASSLTGAYEQYF.

The genes are TRBV18 and TRBJ2-4, with D maybe TRBD1 (5 bases). Germline V gives CDR1 KGHSH, CDR2 LQKENI. V dropped 3 bases and J dropped 7 bases, with 13 bases sitting between them. The CDR3 is made up of 14 amino acids. CDR3 nucleotides: TGTGCCAGCTCACCCGCCCAGGGAAGGAACATTCAGTACTTC. This encodes CASSPAQGRNIQYF.

V is TRBV6-5 and J is TRBJ1-1, with TRBD1 as a possible D gene (5 bases). V was clipped by 9 bases and J by 4 bases, with 15 bases between them. Germline-derived CDR1 and CDR2 are MNHEY and SVGAGI. The CDR3 totals 13 residues. The CDR3 here is CASAPGGGTEAFF. The DNA for the CDR3 is TGTGCCAGTGCCCCGGGGGGTGGCACTGAAGCTTTCTTT.

This rearrangement joins TRBV29-1 to TRBJ1-5, with unresolved D. The CDR3 contains 13 residues. CDR1 SQVTM and CDR2 ANQGSEA come from the germline V gene. V was shortened by 5 bases and J by 5 bases, with 13 bases between the two germline ends. The CDR3: CSVWEGPDQPQHF. CDR3 coding DNA: TGCAGCGTTTGGGAGGGTCCGGATCAGCCCCAGCATTTT.

This clone was detected once. The CDR3 is CASSQKRQGVNQPQHF. CDR3 DNA: TGCGCCAGCAGCCAAAAAAGACAGGGGGTCAATCAGCCCCAGCATTTT. This chain uses TRBV4-1 with TRBJ1-5; 9 positions match TRBD1. The V segment lost 2 bases and the J segment 3 bases; nucleotides outside the gene matches: 5. The V gene's germline CDR1 is MGHRA and CDR2 YSYEKL. The CDR3 covers 16 residues.

V gene TRBV10-3 combines with J gene TRBJ2-7, with 11 positions matching TRBD1. The CDR3 consists of 16 residues. Trimming at V came to 8 bases and at J to 5 bases, leaving 14 bases not matched to a gene. Germline lookup yields CDR1 ENHRY and CDR2 SYGVKD. The CDR3 sequence is CAIGASPGQGAHEQYF. The CDR3 region has the DNA TGTGCCATCGGGGCGTCCCCAGGACAGGGGGCCCACGAGCAGTACTTC.

CDR3 loop: CASNRQGAREKLFF. The CDR3 DNA is TGTGCCAGCAACAGACAGGGGGCCAGGGAAAAACTGTTTTTT. The V gene is TRBV27, the J gene TRBJ1-4; 10 nucleotides agree with TRBD1. The germline V gene encodes CDR1 MNHEY and CDR2 SMNVEV (reference sequence). V gave up 7 bases and J gave up 8 bases; unmatched junction bases: 7. This CDR3 is 14 amino acids long.

This clone has a single count. V usage is TRBV5-1 and J usage is TRBJ2-1; 9 nucleotides line up with TRBD2. The CDR3 covers 12 residues. Germline loops: CDR1 SGHRS, CDR2 YFSETQ. J gave up 7 bases and V 5 bases, and 1 base lay outside the gene matches. The CDR3 nucleotides are TGCGCCAGCAGGACTAGCGGTAATGAGCAGTTCTTC. Its protein product is CASRTSGNEQFF.

Only a few counts were recorded for this clone. The chain links TRBV7-3 to TRBJ2-3; the match to TRBD1 covers 8 bases. Germline trimming cut 4 bases from V and 4 bases from J; bases unmatched to any gene: 1. The CDR3 is 13 amino acids. CDR1 and CDR2 from the germline V gene are SGHTA and FQGTGA. CDR3 residues: CASSSGQADTQYF. CDR3 in DNA: TGTGCCAGCAGCTCGGGACAGGCAGATACGCAGTATTTT.

V gene TRBV5-1 combines with J gene TRBJ1-1, with D possibly matching TRBD1 (5 bases). With 3 bases removed from V and 0 bases from J, the gap between germline ends came to 12 bases. Germline CDR1 SGHRS, CDR2 YFSETQ. This CDR3 region has 15 residues. The CDR3 sequence: CASSWKGTMNTEAFF. The CDR3 DNA reads TGCGCCAGCAGCTGGAAGGGGACTATGAACACTGAAGCTTTCTTT.

V gene TRBV5-1 combines with J gene TRBJ2-1; D is uncertain. The CDR3 loop spans 15 amino acids. Trimming stripped 5 bases from V and 2 bases from J, with 14 bases between. Germline CDR1 is SGHRS and CDR2 is YFSETQ. Here the CDR3 DNA reads TGCGCCAGCAGTGAGCGTCCAGTAGCCTACAATGAGCAGTTCTTC. It codes for CASSERPVAYNEQFF. Looking up the rest from reference TRBV5-1 and TRBJ2-1 gives the full variable domain: KAGVTQTPRYLIKTRGQQVTLSCSPISGHRSVSWYQQTPGQGLQFLFEYFSETQRNKGNFPGRFSGRQFSNSRSEMNVSTLELGDSALYLCASSERPVAYNEQFFGPGTRLTVL.